This TCR beta chain was identified in a study of tumor T cells in aggressive B-cell lymphoma. Here immunoSEQ multiplex PCR was the method, and the copy in TCRdb shows in-frame clones only, minus some. Here the sample spans 8,500 to 14,000 clones, around 89% being singletons. This CDR3 is 14 amino acids long. Germline V gives CDR1 MNHEY, CDR2 SMNVEV (reference sequence). V was clipped by 4 bases and J by 3 bases; unmatched bases: 3. The sequencing input was tumor tissue. This TCR was sampled from an adult with diffuse large B cell lymphoma. This chain links TRBV27 with TRBJ2-7; TRBD2 aligns across 10 bases. The CDR3, as DNA: TGTGCCAGCAGTTCCCTAGCGGGAGTCTACGAGCAGTACTTC. Amino acid sequence: CASSSLAGVYEQYF.